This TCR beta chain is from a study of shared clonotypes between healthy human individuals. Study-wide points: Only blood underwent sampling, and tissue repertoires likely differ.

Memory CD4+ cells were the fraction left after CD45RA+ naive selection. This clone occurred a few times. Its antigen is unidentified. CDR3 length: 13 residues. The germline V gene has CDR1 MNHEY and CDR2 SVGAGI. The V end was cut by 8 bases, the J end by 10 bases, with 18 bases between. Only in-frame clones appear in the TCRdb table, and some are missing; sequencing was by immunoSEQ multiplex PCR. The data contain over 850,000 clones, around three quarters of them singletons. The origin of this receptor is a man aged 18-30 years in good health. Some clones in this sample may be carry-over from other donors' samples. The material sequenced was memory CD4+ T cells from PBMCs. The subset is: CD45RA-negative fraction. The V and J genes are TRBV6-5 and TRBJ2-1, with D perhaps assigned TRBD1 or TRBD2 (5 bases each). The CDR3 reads CASRFRGRGEQFF. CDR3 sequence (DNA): TGTGCCAGCCGCTTCCGGGGCCGCGGGGAGCAGTTCTTC.